The clone carrying this T cell receptor beta chain has a count of ten or more. The antigen remains undetermined. It was template switching that added a universal primer site, and there were unique molecular identifiers on the cDNA. TCRdb itself ran the 5' RACE reads through MiXCR, one entry per CDR3 protein. The sample shows 1.5 million to 2 million distinct CDR3 sequences, about 32% of them seen only once. The entry originates in a study of identical twins. Study outcomes and limitations: Conclusions were based on cross-sectional statistical analysis, without following the same donors.

V was clipped by 2 bases and J by 1 base, with 11 bases between them. CDR3 length: 15 amino acids. Germline V gene sequence: CDR1 SGHTA, CDR2 FQGNSA. The sequencing sample was made of cord blood. J is TRBJ1-1 and V is TRBV7-2, with a weak D call TRBD1 (5 bases). This TCR was sampled from a newborn girl in good health. CDR3 DNA sequence: TGTGCCAGCAGCTTAACCGGGACCCAGAACACTGAAGCTTTCTTT. It yields the protein CASSLTGTQNTEAFF.